This TCR beta chain was obtained from a study of breast tumors, draining lymph nodes, adjacent tissues. Overall study results and limits: Compared with lymph nodes, tumors were less diverse; compared with nontumor tissue, more.

This clonotype was counted at least ten times. Its specificity is not known. Via MiXCR, TCRdb re-called the multiplex PCR reads, giving one row per CDR3 protein. This sample carries about 89,000 distinct CDR3 sequences, roughly 29% of them seen once, and the ten largest clones take 8.1%. Axillary draining lymph nodes of breast cancer patients supplied the node samples. The source is a female donor with breast cancer. Some clones in this sample may be carry-over from other donors' samples. Sequencing input: axillary lymph node tissue.

The CDR3 DNA sequence: TGTGCCAGCAGCCCCCCTGCTGCGGGAGTGGGGACCGGGGAGCTGTTTTTT. This gives the protein CASSPPAAGVGTGELFF. The gene calls are TRBV7-9 and TRBJ2-2, with TRBD2 matching over 7 bases. The V gene end was trimmed by 5 bases and the J gene end by 5 bases; junction bases not matched to a gene: 14. This CDR3 is built from 17 residues. Germline CDR1 and CDR2: SEHNR and FQNEAQ (reference sequence).